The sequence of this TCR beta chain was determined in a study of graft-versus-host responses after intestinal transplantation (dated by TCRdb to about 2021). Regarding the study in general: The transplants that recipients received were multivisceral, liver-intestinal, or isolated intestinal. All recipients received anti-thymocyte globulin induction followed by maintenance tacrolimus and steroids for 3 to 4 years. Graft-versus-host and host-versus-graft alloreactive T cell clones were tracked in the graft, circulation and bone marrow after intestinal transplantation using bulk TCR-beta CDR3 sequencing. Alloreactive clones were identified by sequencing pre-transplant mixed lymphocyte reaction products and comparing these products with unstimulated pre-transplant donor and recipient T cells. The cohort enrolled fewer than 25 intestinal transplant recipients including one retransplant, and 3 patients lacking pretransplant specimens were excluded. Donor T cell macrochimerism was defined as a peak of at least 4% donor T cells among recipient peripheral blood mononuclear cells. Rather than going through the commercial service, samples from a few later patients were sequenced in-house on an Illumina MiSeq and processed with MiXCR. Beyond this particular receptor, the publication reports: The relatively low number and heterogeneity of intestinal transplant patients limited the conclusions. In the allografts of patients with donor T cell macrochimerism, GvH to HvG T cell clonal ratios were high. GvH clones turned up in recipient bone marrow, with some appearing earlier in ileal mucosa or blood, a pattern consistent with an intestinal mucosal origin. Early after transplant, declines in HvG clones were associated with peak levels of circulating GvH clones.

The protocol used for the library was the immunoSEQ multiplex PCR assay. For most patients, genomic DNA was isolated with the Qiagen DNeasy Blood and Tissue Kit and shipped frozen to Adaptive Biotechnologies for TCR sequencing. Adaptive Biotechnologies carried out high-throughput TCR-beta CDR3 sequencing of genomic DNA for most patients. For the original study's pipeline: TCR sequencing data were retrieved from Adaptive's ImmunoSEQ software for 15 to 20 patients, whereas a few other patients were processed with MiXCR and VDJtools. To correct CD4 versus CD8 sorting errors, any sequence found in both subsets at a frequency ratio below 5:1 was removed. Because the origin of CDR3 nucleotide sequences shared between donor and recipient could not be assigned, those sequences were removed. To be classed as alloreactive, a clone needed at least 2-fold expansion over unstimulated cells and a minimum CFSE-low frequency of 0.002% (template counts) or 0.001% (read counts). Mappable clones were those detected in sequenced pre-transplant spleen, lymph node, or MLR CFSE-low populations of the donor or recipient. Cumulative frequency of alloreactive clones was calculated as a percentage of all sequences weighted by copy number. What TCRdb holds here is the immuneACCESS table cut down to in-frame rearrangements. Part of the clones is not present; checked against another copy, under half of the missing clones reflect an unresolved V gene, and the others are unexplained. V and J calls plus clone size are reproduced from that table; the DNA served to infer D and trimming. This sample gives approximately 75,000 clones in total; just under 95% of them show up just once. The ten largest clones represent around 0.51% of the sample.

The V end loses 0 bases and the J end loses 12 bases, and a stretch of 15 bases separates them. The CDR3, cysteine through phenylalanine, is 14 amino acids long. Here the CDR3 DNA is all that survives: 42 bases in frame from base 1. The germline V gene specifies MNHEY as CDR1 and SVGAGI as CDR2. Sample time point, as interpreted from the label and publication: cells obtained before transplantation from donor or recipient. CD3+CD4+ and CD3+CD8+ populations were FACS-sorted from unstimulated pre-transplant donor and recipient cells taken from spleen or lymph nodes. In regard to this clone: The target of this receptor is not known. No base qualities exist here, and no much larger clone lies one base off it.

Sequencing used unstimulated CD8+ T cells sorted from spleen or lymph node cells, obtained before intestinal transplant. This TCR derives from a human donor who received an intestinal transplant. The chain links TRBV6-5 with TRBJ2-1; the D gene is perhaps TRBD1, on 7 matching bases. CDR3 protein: CASSYSMGRTGQFF. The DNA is TGTGCCAGCAGTTACTCGATGGGGAGGACAGGGCAGTTCTTC.